Sequencing of this T cell receptor beta chain was carried out in a study of cytotoxic CD8 clonotypes in ibrutinib-treated CLL (dated by TCRdb to the early 2020s). About the investigation overall: The cohort had around twelve relapsed/refractory and about 15 treatment-naive patients; some 17 were IGHV unmutated. Responses were partial in about 25 patients and complete in 2; after median approximately 67 months follow-up, about 14 stayed in remission and some twelve progressed. Response samples were obtained after a median of approximately twelve months of treatment, with a range of roughly 6 to 40 months. On average, each sample had about 250,000 productive templates and roughly 95,000 productive rearrangements. Longitudinal samples were obtainable from about 30% of the roughly 90 participants in the trial. Cryopreserved peripheral blood mononuclear cells were obtained before treatment, at response, and at either sustained remission or disease progression. Every remission and progressive disease sample was obtained while ibrutinib was still being received by the patients.

Each clonotype received, on average, approximately 9.9x coverage in deep resolution sequencing performed on a MiSeq, where the target depth lay between 1 in 1 million and 1 in 200,000 T cells. The immunoSEQ hsTCRB Kit was used to generate the TCR beta libraries. The source study handled its data this way. ImmunoSEQ Data Assistant and ImmunoSEQ Analyzer were used for data analysis, and V, D and J genes were assigned according to IMGT definitions. Clonality, with values ranging from 0 to 1, was calculated as one minus the normalized Shannon entropy of productive rearrangement frequencies. Only overrepresented clonotypes making up at least 0.05% of the repertoire of each patient were included in the public clonotype analysis. Around 13 age-matched healthy donor repertoires from immuneACCESS were used as controls for clonality. TCRdb's version of the immuneACCESS table is confined to in-frame rearrangements and falls short of the full clone set. An unresolved V gene accounts for under half of the shortfall where checked; the remainder is of unknown origin. The DNA gave D and trimming, while V, J and clone size come from that table. This sample has approximately 340,000 clones in its table, and 67% of those were observed once. The ten largest clones add up to roughly 6.7% of the sample.

On this clone: Its specific antigen is unknown. Base quality data are lacking; no much larger clone is found one base away.

For TCR beta library preparation, roughly 2.2 micrograms of genomic DNA were isolated from cryopreserved PBMCs. Longitudinal blood samples from CLL patients on ibrutinib monotherapy were analyzed using high-throughput TCR beta sequencing. The patients were enrolled in a single-center, open-label phase 2 trial of ibrutinib monotherapy. Study-wide findings and limitations: Public clonotypes were found to be uncommon and were observed to contract or remain stable during treatment; the increase in clonality was shown to reflect expansion of private clonotypes at ibrutinib response. Clonality increased at ibrutinib response, stayed stable in sustained remission, and fell back toward baseline at progression. Sampling times were not matched between patients in sustained remission and patients whose disease was progressing, and lymph node repertoires were not examined. Baseline clonality was found to be higher than that of age-matched healthy donors and was strongly correlated with circulating CD8+ T-cell counts.

The sample here was PBMCs, taken after 36 months of ibrutinib treatment. The receptor was isolated from a human donor with chronic lymphocytic leukemia.

Read as DNA, the sequence is TGTGCCAGCAGATGGAGCGGGGGTCACTCTGGGGCCAACGTCCTGACTTTC. It is translated as CASRWSGGHSGANVLTF. The rearranged chain carries TRBV28 and TRBJ2-6, with 8 junctional bases fitting TRBD2. V trim: 6 bases; J trim: 0 bases; unmatched bases: 7. Per the germline V gene, MDHEN is the CDR1 and SYDVKM is the CDR2. The CDR3 covers 17 residues, taking in both the cysteine and the phenylalanine. Kept here is only the CDR3 DNA, which spans 51 bases and is read in frame from base 1.